This paragraph covers one T cell receptor (beta chain) sequence. These data originate in a study of CD8+CD57+ T cells in acquired aplastic anemia. Study context: An average of roughly 2.9 ug of DNA was obtained from sorted CD4+ and CD8+ cells.

The TCR beta profiling, which covered VDJ combination and CDR3 sequence, was carried out using genomic DNA as the template. Via MiXCR, TCRdb re-called the reads, giving one row per CDR3 protein. The profile shows hundreds of thousands of distinct CDR3 sequences, 55% to 70% of them singletons. The source material was sorted CD4+, CD8+, or CD8+CD57+ T cells (not recorded which) from PBMCs. The clonotype was recovered from a human donor in good health, serving as a control.

The CDR3 sequence is CASNADRGRDSSEAFF. The CDR3 nucleotides read TGTGCCAGCAACGCCGACAGGGGGCGCGATTCGTCTGAAGCTTTCTTT. The chain combines TRBV7-2 with TRBJ1-1, with 10 positions matching TRBD1. The CDR3 loop spans 16 amino acids. From germline, CDR1 is SGHTA and CDR2 FQGNSA. With V trimmed by 7 bases and J by 6 bases, 14 bases remained unmatched.